This record covers a single T cell receptor beta chain. V lost 3 bases, J lost 2 bases, and 5 bases stayed unmatched. The CDR3 totals 16 residues. The germline V gene has CDR1 SGHRS and CDR2 YFSETQ. The sample is drawn from a study of shared T cell receptors in the human thymus. Sequenced by immunoSEQ multiplex PCR; TCRdb stores in-frame clones only, minus some. The sample carries over 350,000 clones, over 90% recorded once. The chain recombines TRBV5-1 with TRBJ2-2; 9 bases fit TRBD1. Sequenced material: thymocytes. This receptor was identified in a human donor. CDR3 sequence reads: CASSSTGGKNTGELFF. The CDR3 nucleotides read TGCGCCAGCAGCTCCACAGGGGGCAAAAACACCGGGGAGCTGTTTTTT. Looking up the rest from reference TRBV5-1 and TRBJ2-2 gives the full variable domain: KAGVTQTPRYLIKTRGQQVTLSCSPISGHRSVSWYQQTPGQGLQFLFEYFSETQRNKGNFPGRFSGRQFSNSRSEMNVSTLELGDSALYLCASSSTGGKNTGELFFGEGSRLTVL.